This is a list of T cell receptor beta chains from one sample in a study of blood T cell repertoires in COVID-19. The method was immunoSEQ multiplex PCR; TCRdb's version includes in-frame clones alone and lacks a portion of them. The data hold about 250,000 clones, with around 84% observed a single time. Sequences were obtained from PBMCs or T cells enriched from blood (not recorded which). These receptors originate from a man aged 40-49 years who had recovered from COVID-19. Both conserved end residues are trimmed from each CDR3. Each record gives: D gene, V gene, J gene, CDR3 protein. A D gene is named only where the DNA matches it firmly.

>-|TRBV12-3/TRBV12-4|TRBJ1-1
ASSFSTEAF
>TRBD2|TRBV6-1|TRBJ2-7
ASSEEREVFYEQY
>TRBD1|TRBV28|TRBJ2-7
ASSFDRAYEQY
>TRBD2|TRBV4-2|TRBJ2-1
ASSHSLAGSNEQF
>-|TRBV30|TRBJ1-2
AWSEGLGDYGYT
>-|TRBV15|TRBJ2-7
ATSRDQGEQY
>TRBD1|TRBV12-3/TRBV12-4|TRBJ1-2
ASSPRQGQDYT
>-|TRBV30|TRBJ1-4
AWSSPSHLTPNEKLF
>-|TRBV3-1/TRBV3-2|TRBJ1-1
ASSQDSGEAF
>-|TRBV19|TRBJ2-7
ASSADSRLTEQY
>TRBD1|TRBV7-2|TRBJ1-2
ASSPQPGTGYGYT
>-|TRBV10-3|TRBJ1-1
AISESGVQQTLNTEAF
>TRBD1|TRBV5-4|TRBJ1-6
ASSLDRGDNSPLH
>TRBD1|TRBV6-6|TRBJ1-6
ASSKFTVTGAALSDSPLH
>-|TRBV15|TRBJ2-5
ATGGETQY
>-|TRBV18|TRBJ2-1
ASLGGDGEQF
>TRBD1|TRBV3-1/TRBV3-2|TRBJ1-2
ASSLGTGDGYT
>-|TRBV4-1|TRBJ2-7
ASSQVIIPRDTSYEQY
>TRBD2|TRBV9|TRBJ2-1
ASSGGMERGAYNEQF
>-|TRBV5-4|TRBJ1-1
ASYNGQRYTEAF